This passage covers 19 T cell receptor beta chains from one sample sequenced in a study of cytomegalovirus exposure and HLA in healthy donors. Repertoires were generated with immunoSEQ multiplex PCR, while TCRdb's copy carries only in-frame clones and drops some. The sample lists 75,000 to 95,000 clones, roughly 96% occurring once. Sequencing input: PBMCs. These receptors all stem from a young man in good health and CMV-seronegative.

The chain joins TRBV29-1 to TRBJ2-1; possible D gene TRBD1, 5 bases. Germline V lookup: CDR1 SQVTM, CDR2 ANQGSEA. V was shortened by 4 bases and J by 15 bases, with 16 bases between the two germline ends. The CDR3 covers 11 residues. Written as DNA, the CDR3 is TGCAGCGTTGCCCCAGGGTTTTTTCGGTTCTTC. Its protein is CSVAPGFFRFF.

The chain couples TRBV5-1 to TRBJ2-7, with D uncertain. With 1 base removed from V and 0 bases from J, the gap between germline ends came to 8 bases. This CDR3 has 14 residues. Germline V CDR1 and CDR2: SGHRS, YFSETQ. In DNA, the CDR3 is TGCGCCAGCAGCTTGTCGGGTTCCTCCTACGAGCAGTACTTC. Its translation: CASSLSGSSYEQYF.

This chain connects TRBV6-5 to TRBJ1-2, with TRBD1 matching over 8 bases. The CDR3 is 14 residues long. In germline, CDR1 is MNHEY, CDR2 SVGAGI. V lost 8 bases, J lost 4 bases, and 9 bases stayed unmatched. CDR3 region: CASHPGTGVYGYTF. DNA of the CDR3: TGTGCCAGCCATCCCGGGACAGGAGTCTATGGCTACACCTTC.

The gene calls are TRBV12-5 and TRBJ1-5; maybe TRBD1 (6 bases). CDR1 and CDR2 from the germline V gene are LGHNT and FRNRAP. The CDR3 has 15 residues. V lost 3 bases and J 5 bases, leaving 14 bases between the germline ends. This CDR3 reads CASGFTGKGDQPQHF. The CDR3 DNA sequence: TGTGCTAGTGGTTTTACGGGGAAGGGGGATCAGCCCCAGCATTTT. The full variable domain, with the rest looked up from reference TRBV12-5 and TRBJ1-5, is DARVTQTPRHKVTEMGQEVTMRCQPILGHNTVFWYRQTMMQGLELLAYFRNRAPLDDSGMPKDRFSAEMPDATLATLKIQPSEPRDSAVYFCASGFTGKGDQPQHFGDGTRLSIL.

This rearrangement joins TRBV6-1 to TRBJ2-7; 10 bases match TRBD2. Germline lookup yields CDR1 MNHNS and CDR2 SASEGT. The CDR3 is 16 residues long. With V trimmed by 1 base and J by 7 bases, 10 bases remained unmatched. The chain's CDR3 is CASSEGVLAGVSEQYV. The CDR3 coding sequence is TGTGCCAGCAGTGAAGGCGTTCTAGCGGGAGTTTCGGAGCAGTACGTC.

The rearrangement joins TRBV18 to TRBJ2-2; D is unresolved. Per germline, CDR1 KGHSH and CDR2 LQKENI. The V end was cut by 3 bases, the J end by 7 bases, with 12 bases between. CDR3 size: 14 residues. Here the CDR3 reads CASSPLAEVGELFF. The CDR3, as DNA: TGTGCCAGCTCACCCCTGGCCGAGGTCGGGGAGCTGTTTTTT.

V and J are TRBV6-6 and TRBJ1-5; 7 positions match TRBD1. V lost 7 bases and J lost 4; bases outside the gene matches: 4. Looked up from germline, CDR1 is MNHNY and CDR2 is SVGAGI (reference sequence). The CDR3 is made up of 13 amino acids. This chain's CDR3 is CASNRDSNQPQHF. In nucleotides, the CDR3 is TGTGCCAGCAACCGGGACAGTAATCAGCCCCAGCATTTT.

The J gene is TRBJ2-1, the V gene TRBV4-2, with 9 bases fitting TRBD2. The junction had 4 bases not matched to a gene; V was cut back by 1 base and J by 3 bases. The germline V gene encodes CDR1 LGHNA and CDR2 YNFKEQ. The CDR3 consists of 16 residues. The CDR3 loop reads CASSQVGGRGYNEQFF. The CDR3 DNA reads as TGTGCCAGCAGCCAAGTCGGCGGGAGGGGCTACAATGAGCAGTTCTTC.

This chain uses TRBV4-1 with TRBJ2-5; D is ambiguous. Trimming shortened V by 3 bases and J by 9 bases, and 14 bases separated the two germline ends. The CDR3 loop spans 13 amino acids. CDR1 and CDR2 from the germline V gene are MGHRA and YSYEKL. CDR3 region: CASSHPLWSAQYF. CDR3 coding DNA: TGCGCCAGCAGCCATCCCCTCTGGTCGGCCCAGTACTTC.

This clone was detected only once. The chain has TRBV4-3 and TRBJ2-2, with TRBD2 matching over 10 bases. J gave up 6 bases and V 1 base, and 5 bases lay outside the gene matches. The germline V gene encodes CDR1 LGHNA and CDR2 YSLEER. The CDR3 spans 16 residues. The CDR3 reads CASSQGPSGSAGELFF. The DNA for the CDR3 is TGCGCCAGCAGCCAAGGTCCTAGCGGGAGTGCCGGGGAGCTGTTTTTT.

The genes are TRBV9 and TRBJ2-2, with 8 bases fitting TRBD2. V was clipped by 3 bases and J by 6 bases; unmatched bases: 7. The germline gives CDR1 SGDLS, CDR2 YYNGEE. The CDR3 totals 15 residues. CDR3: CASSEGTSPSGELFF. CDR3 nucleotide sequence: TGTGCCAGCAGCGAGGGGACTAGTCCGTCCGGGGAGCTGTTTTTT.

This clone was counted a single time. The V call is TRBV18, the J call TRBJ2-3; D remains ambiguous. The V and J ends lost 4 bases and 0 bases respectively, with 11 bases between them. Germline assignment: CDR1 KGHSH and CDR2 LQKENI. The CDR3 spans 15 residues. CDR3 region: CASSHPNPSTDTQYF. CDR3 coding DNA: TGTGCCAGCTCACACCCTAACCCAAGCACAGATACGCAGTATTTT.

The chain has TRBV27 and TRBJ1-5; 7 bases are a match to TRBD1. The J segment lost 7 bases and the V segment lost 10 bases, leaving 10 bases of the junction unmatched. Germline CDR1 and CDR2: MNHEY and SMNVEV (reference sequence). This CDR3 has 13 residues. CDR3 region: CATRGGPEQPQHF. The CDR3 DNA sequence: TGTGCCACCCGAGGGGGCCCCGAACAGCCCCAGCATTTT.

CDR3 sequence (DNA): TGTGCCAGCAGTGAATCCGGTTATAATGAAAAACTGTTTTTT. Translation gives CASSESGYNEKLFF. This sequence joins TRBV25-1 and TRBJ1-4, with no clear D. V lost 1 base, J lost 4 bases, and 7 bases lay in between. The CDR3 has 14 residues. Per the germline V gene, CDR1 is MGHDK and CDR2 is SYGVNS. The full variable domain, in which reference TRBV25-1 and TRBJ1-4 provide the parts outside the CDR3, is EADIYQTPRYLVIGTGKKITLECSQTMGHDKMYWYQQDPGMELHLIHYSYGVNSTEKGDLSSESTVSRIRTEHFPLTLESARPSHTSQYLCASSESGYNEKLFFGSGTQLSVL.

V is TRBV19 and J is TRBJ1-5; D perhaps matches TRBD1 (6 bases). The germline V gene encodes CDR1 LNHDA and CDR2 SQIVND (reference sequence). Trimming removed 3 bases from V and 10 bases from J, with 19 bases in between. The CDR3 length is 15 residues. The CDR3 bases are TGTGCCAGTAGTATGGCCCTCGGACAGCTCCCCCCCCAGCATTTT. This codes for CASSMALGQLPPQHF.

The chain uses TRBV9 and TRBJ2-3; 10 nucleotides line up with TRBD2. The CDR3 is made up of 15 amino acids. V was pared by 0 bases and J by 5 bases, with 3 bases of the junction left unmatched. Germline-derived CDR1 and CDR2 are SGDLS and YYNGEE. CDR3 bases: TGTGCCAGCAGCGTAGGTCTAGCGGGAGAAGATACGCAGTATTTT. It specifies CASSVGLAGEDTQYF.

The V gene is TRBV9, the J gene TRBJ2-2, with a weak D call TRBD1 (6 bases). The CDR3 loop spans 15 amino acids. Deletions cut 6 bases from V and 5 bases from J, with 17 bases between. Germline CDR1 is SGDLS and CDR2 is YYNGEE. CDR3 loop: CASTRDYRATGELFF. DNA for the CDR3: TGTGCCAGCACCCGAGATTACAGGGCGACCGGGGAGCTGTTTTTT.

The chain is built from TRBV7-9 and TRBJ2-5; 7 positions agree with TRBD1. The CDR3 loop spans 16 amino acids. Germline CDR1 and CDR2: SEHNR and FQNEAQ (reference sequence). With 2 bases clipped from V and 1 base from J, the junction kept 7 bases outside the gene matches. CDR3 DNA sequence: TGTGCCAGCAGCTTACCTCGGACAGGACCCCAAGAGACCCAGTACTTC. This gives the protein CASSLPRTGPQETQYF.

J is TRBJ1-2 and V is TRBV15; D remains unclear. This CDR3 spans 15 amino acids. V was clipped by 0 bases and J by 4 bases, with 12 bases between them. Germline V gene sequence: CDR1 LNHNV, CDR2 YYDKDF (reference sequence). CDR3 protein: CATSRDLEPIYGYTF. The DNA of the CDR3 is TGTGCCACCAGCAGAGATCTGGAGCCTATCTATGGCTACACCTTC.